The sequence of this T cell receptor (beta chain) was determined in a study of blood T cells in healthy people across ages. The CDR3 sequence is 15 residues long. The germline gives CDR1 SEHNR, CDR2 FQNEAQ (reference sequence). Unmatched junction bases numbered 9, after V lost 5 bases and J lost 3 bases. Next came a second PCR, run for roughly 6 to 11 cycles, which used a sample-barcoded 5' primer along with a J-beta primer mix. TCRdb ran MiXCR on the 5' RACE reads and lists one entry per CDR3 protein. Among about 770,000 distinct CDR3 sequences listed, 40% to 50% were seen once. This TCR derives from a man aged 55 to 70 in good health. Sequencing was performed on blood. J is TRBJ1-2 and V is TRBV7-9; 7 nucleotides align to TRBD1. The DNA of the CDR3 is TGTGCCAGCAGCCCTCAGGGAGGGGGCCACTATGGCTACACCTTC. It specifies CASSPQGGGHYGYTF.